The text below deals with one T cell receptor beta chain. This entry is derived from a study of blood T cell repertoires in COVID-19. As for the study in general: The study drew acute and convalescent COVID-19 samples from the United States, Italy and Spain. PBMCs, B-cell-depleted T cells, or T cells provided the cDNA or gDNA that made up the material.

Per the germline V gene, CDR1 is MNHEY and CDR2 is SMNVEV (reference sequence). V gave up 7 bases and J gave up 3 bases; unmatched junction bases: 9. The CDR3 sequence is 15 residues long. Participant reports of clinical history set cohort assignment. Per the original methods: Estimation of nucleated cell counts was performed using reference gene primer amplification. The data were produced by immunoSEQ multiplex PCR, yet TCRdb's version contains in-frame clones alone and is incomplete. V and J calls and clone size follow that table, whereas D and trimming were derived from the DNA. Altogether about 260,000 clones are present, around 88% being singletons, with the ten largest covering 2% to 2.5%.

This sequence originates from a woman between 45 and 60 years old who had recovered from COVID-19. The rearrangement uses TRBV27 and TRBJ1-1, with 9 bases fitting TRBD1. The sequencing input was PBMCs or T cells enriched from blood (not recorded which). CDR3 amino acids: CASIPGQGWDTEAFF. The CDR3 bases are TGTGCCAGCATTCCGGGACAGGGCTGGGACACTGAAGCTTTCTTT.